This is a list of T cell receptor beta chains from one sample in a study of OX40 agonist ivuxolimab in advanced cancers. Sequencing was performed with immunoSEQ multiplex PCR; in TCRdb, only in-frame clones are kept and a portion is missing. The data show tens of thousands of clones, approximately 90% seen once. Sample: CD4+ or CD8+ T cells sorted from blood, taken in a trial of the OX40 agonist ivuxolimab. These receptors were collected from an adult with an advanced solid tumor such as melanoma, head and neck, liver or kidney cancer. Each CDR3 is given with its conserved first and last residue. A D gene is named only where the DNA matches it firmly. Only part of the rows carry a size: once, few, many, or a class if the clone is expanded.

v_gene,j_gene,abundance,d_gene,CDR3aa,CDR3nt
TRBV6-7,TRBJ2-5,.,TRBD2,CASSHPGLGLAAQKGETQYF,TGTGCCAGCAGCCACCCTGGACTGGGACTAGCGGCCCAGAAGGGAGAGACCCAGTACTTC
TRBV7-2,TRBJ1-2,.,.,CASSRMTVNYGYTF,TGTGCCAGCAGCCGGATGACTGTTAACTATGGCTACACCTTC
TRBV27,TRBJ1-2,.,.,CASSLGVNYGYTF,TGTGCCAGCAGTTTGGGGGTCAACTATGGCTACACCTTC
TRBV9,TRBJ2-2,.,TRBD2,CASSVVGTSGRTGELFF,TGTGCCAGCAGCGTAGTCGGGACTAGCGGGAGGACCGGGGAGCTGTTTTTT
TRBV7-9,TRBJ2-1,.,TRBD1,CASSNQGTGGWNEQFF,TGTGCCAGCAGCAATCAAGGGACAGGGGGTTGGAATGAGCAGTTCTTC
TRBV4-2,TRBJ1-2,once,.,CASSQDRDRNYGYTF,TGTGCCAGCAGCCAAGACCGGGACCGAAACTATGGCTACACCTTC
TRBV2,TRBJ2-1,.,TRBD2,CASSEVGLEVEQFF,TGTGCCAGCAGTGAAGTGGGACTAGAGGTTGAGCAGTTCTTC
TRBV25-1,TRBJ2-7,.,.,CASRSDGSLEQYF,TGTGCCAGCAGATCCGACGGTTCTCTCGAGCAGTACTTC
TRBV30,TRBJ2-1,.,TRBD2,CAWVTSGGNNEQFF,TGTGCCTGGGTTACTAGCGGGGGTAACAATGAGCAGTTCTTC
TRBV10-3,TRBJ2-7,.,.,CAISESPYEQYF,TGTGCCATCAGTGAGTCACCCTACGAGCAGTACTTC
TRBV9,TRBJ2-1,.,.,CASSVGGRGTNEQFF,TGTGCCAGCAGCGTTGGGGGTCGGGGGACCAATGAGCAGTTCTTC
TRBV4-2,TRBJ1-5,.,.,CASSQERWQPQHF,TGTGCCAGCAGCCAAGAAAGGTGGCAGCCCCAGCATTTT
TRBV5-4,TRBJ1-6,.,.,CASSLFSGTSKGAYNSPLHF,TGTGCCAGCAGCTTGTTTTCCGGGACATCGAAAGGGGCCTATAATTCACCCCTCCACTTT
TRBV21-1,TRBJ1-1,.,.,CASRGTGVNTEAFF,TGTGCCAGCAGGGGGACAGGGGTGAACACTGAAGCTTTCTTT
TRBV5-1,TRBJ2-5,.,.,CASTNPQEGTQYF,TGCGCCAGCACAAACCCCCAAGAGGGGACCCAGTACTTC
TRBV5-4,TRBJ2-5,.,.,CASSLQGSQETQYF,TGTGCCAGCAGCTTGCAGGGGAGTCAAGAGACCCAGTACTTC
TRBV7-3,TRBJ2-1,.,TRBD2,CASSLQRENEQFF,TGTGCCAGCAGCTTACAGCGGGAAAATGAGCAGTTCTTC
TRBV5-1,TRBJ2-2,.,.,CASSLMGTNTGELFF,TGCGCCAGCAGCTTGATGGGAACGAACACCGGGGAGCTGTTTTTT
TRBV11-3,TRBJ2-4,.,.,CASSLGGQRGNIQYF,TGTGCCAGCAGCTTAGGTGGGCAGAGGGGAAACATTCAGTACTTC
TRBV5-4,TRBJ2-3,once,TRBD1,CASSLGGTGADTQYF,TGTGCCAGCAGCTTGGGTGGGACAGGCGCAGATACGCAGTATTTT
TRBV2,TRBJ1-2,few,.,CASSDGALYGYTF,TGTGCCAGCAGTGATGGAGCCCTGTATGGCTACACCTTC
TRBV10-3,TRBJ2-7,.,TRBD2,CAIRGFGGTSGSIDEQYF,TGTGCCATCCGTGGGTTTGGGGGCACTAGCGGGAGTATCGACGAGCAGTACTTC
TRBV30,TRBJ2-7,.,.,CAWSGSREQYF,TGTGCCTGGAGCGGGTCTCGGGAGCAGTACTTC
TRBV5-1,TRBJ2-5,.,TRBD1,CASQAYPDRFQETQYF,TGCGCCAGCCAAGCTTACCCGGACAGGTTCCAAGAGACCCAGTACTTC
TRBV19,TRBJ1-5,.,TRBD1,CASTEGQGAGQPQHF,TGTGCCAGTACCGAGGGACAGGGGGCTGGTCAGCCCCAGCATTTT
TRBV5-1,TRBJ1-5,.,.,CASSPGAGVNQPQHF,TGCGCCAGCAGCCCCGGGGCCGGCGTCAATCAGCCCCAGCATTTT
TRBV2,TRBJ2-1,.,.,CASSGLGGRSYNEQFF,TGTGCCAGCAGTGGATTGGGGGGACGGTCCTACAATGAGCAGTTCTTC
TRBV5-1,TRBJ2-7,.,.,CASSVSPGQGGYEQYF,TGCGCCAGCAGCGTATCTCCGGGACAAGGGGGGTACGAGCAGTACTTC
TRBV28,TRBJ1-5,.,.,CASGVQPQHF,TGTGCCAGCGGGGTTCAGCCCCAGCATTTT
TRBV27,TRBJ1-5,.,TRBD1,CASRTSGTANQPQHF,TGTGCCAGCAGAACCTCCGGGACAGCAAATCAGCCCCAGCATTTT
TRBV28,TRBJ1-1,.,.,CASIRQGTEAFF,TGTGCCAGCATTCGCCAGGGTACTGAAGCTTTCTTT
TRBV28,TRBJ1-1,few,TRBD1,CASSFTGGYRAFF,TGTGCCAGCAGTTTTACAGGGGGCTACCGGGCTTTCTTT
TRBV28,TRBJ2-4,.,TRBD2,CASSSSGLAGELDIQYF,TGTGCCAGCAGTTCCTCTGGACTAGCGGGAGAGTTGGACATTCAGTACTTC
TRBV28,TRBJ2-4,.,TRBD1,CASSLVLRQGNIQYF,TGTGCCAGCAGTTTAGTCCTCAGACAGGGGAACATTCAGTACTTC
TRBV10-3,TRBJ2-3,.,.,CAISAQGDTQYF,TGTGCCATCAGTGCCCAAGGAGATACGCAGTATTTT
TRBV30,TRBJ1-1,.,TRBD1,CAWTPKAGGTEAFF,TGTGCCTGGACCCCCAAGGCAGGGGGCACTGAAGCTTTCTTT
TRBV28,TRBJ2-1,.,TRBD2,CASSPIAGAPIREFF,TGTGCCAGCAGTCCGATAGCGGGAGCCCCTATCCGGGAGTTCTTC
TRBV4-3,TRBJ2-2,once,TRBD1,CASSRGQGANTGELFF,TGCGCCAGCAGCCGGGGACAGGGCGCGAACACCGGGGAGCTGTTTTTT
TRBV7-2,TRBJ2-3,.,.,CASSLSGLSTDTQYF,TGTGCCAGCAGCCTTAGCGGCTTAAGCACAGATACGCAGTATTTT
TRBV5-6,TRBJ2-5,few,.,CASSLTEIGTQYF,TGTGCCAGCAGCTTGACGGAGATCGGGACCCAGTACTTC
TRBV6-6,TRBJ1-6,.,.,CASSYDGGSNSPLHF,TGTGCCAGCAGTTACGATGGGGGGAGTAATTCACCCCTCCACTTT
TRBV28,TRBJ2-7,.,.,CASSLSPSYEQYF,TGTGCCAGCAGTTTATCCCCCTCCTACGAGCAGTACTTC
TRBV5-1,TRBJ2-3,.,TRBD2,CASRLGLAGNTDTQYF,TGCGCCAGCAGACTGGGACTAGCGGGGAACACAGATACGCAGTATTTT
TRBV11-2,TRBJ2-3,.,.,CASSPRGGVDTQYF,TGTGCCAGCAGCCCCCGGGGAGGAGTGGATACGCAGTATTTT
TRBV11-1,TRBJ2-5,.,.,CASSSEGGTGETQYF,TGTGCCAGCAGCTCCGAAGGGGGGACGGGGGAGACCCAGTACTTC
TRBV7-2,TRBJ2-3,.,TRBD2,CASSGLAGISTDTQYF,TGTGCCAGCAGCGGGCTAGCGGGGATTAGCACAGATACGCAGTATTTT
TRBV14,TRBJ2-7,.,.,CASSHGLATRYF,TGTGCCAGCAGCCACGGTTTGGCTACGCGGTACTTC
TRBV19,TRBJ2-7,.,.,CASSPPGPFYEQYF,TGTGCCAGTAGCCCGCCGGGGCCTTTCTACGAGCAGTACTTC
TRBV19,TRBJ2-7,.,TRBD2,CASSGGQNYEQYF,TGTGCCAGTTCGGGGGGGCAGAACTACGAGCAGTACTTC
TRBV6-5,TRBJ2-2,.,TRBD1,CASIRGLGIGELFF,TGTGCCAGCATCAGGGGGCTAGGAATCGGGGAGCTGTTTTTT
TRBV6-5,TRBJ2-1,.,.,CASTPSFLGGDEQFF,TGTGCCAGCACCCCCTCTTTCCTCGGCGGGGATGAGCAGTTCTTC
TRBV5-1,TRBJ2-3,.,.,CASSLGVPSTDTQYF,TGCGCCAGCAGCTTAGGGGTCCCAAGCACAGATACGCAGTATTTT
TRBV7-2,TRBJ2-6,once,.,CASTMAAYGANVLTF,TGTGCCAGCACAATGGCCGCCTATGGGGCCAACGTCCTGACTTTC
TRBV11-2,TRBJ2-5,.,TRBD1,CASSLGDRRRETQYF,TGTGCCAGCAGCCTGGGGGACAGGCGAAGGGAGACCCAGTACTTC
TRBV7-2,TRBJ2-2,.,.,CASNPLPGELFF,TGTGCCAGCAACCCCCTCCCCGGGGAGCTGTTTTTT